The TCR beta chain described here comes from a study of T cell responses to AZD1222 COVID-19 vaccine. Sequencing used immunoSEQ multiplex PCR; TCRdb keeps in-frame clones, though not all of them. This sample carries roughly 140,000 clones, more than 90% of them seen once, and the ten largest clones take 1.7%. Whole-study findings and limits: Every sample of the repertoires postdated the peak T cell response. Donors were chiefly white British, with a greater number of females, and clonal diversity was perhaps underestimated. Only a handful of AZD1222 recipients, five to seven in all, had baseline seropositivity.

Trimming pared 7 bases from V and 8 bases from J, leaving 9 bases between. Germline CDR1 MDHEN, CDR2 SYDVKM. The CDR3 contains 11 residues. Of note for this clone: Antigen specificity is unknown.

The chain combines TRBV28 with TRBJ2-1, with D perhaps assigned TRBD1 or TRBD2 (5 bases each). The source was peripheral blood, collected on day 0 of AZD1222 vaccination. This TCR came from an adult in good health. CDR3 nucleotide sequence: TGTGCCAGCACCCCGGGGCATGAGCAGTTCTTC. Translated: CASTPGHEQFF.